The 19 T cell receptor beta chains below come from one sample, sequenced in a study of glioma-infiltrating T cells after dendritic cell vaccination. This sample's time point: after dendritic cell vaccination, including at tumor progression/relapse. Profiled with immunoSEQ multiplex PCR; TCRdb holds only in-frame clones, not every one. The table includes some 46,000 clones, around nine tenths detected once. Sequenced material: blood, taken after dendritic cell vaccination. The receptors stem from a human donor with glioblastoma.

The J gene is TRBJ2-6, the V gene TRBV25-1, with TRBD1 matching over 7 bases. Germline V gene data show CDR1 as MGHDK and CDR2 as SYGVNS. The CDR3 is 16 amino acids. Germline trimming cut 0 bases from V and 7 bases from J; bases unmatched to any gene: 6. Here the CDR3 reads CASSEYQGVAANVLTF. The DNA of the CDR3 is TGTGCCAGCAGTGAATATCAGGGGGTAGCTGCCAACGTCCTGACTTTC. The complete variable domain, with remaining parts taken from reference TRBV25-1 and TRBJ2-6, reads EADIYQTPRYLVIGTGKKITLECSQTMGHDKMYWYQQDPGMELHLIHYSYGVNSTEKGDLSSESTVSRIRTEHFPLTLESARPSHTSQYLCASSEYQGVAANVLTFGAGSRLTVL.

The CDR3 bases are TGTGCCAGCAGCTTGGGGGCGCGGGCTCTTGGAGAGCAGTACTTC. It codes for CASSLGARALGEQYF. The chain is built from TRBV5-6 and TRBJ2-7; tentatively, D is TRBD2 (5 bases). The CDR3 has 15 amino acids. Germline values: CDR1 SGHDT, CDR2 YYEEEE. The V end was cut by 0 bases, the J end by 7 bases, with 17 bases between.

This sequence joins TRBV7-3 and TRBJ2-2, with 10 bases fitting TRBD2. The V and J ends lost 3 bases and 3 bases, in that order; junction bases with no gene match: 4. The CDR3 has 16 residues. Germline CDR1 is SGHTA and CDR2 is FQGTGA. The CDR3 protein is CASSFLAGADTGELFF. The CDR3 DNA sequence: TGTGCCAGCAGCTTCCTAGCGGGAGCGGACACCGGGGAGCTGTTTTTT.

The J gene is TRBJ2-1, the V gene TRBV19; D is possibly TRBD1 (5 bases). There are 15 residues in the CDR3. V gave up 7 bases and J gave up 6 bases, with 19 bases separating them. Germline CDR1 is LNHDA and CDR2 is SQIVND (reference sequence). CDR3 in amino acids: CASTIRGTVGNEQFF. The CDR3, as DNA: TGTGCCAGTACCATTAGGGGTACCGTGGGCAATGAGCAGTTCTTC.

The V gene is TRBV27, the J gene TRBJ1-5, with 7 bases lining up with TRBD1. Germline V CDR1 and CDR2: MNHEY, SMNVEV (reference sequence). This CDR3 region has 15 residues. The ends lost 3 bases at V and 1 base at J; junction bases unmatched: 3. CDR3 amino acids: CASSLLTGSNQPQHF. The CDR3 DNA follows: TGTGCCAGCAGTTTGTTGACAGGGAGCAATCAGCCCCAGCATTTT.

This clone showed up just once. This chain connects TRBV5-1 to TRBJ2-2, with D unclear. CDR1 SGHRS and CDR2 YFSETQ come from the germline V gene. V lost 4 bases and J lost 0, with 13 bases in between. The CDR3 has 16 amino acids. This CDR3 is CASSTVVQSNTGELFF. In DNA form, the CDR3 reads TGCGCCAGCAGCACCGTCGTACAGTCGAACACCGGGGAGCTGTTTTTT.

V gene TRBV2 combines with J gene TRBJ1-2; a possible D gene is TRBD1 (5 bases). The CDR3 covers 15 residues. Trimming cost V 4 bases and J 7 bases, with 19 bases left between them. Germline CDR1 reads SNHLY; CDR2 reads FYNNEI. CDR3 DNA: TGTGCCAGCAGTGGGACACAGGTGACCAAGAGTGGCTACACCTTC. It encodes CASSGTQVTKSGYTF. Supplemented by reference TRBV2 and TRBJ1-2, the full variable domain reads EPEVTQTPSHQVTQMGQEVILRCVPISNHLYFYWYRQILGQKVEFLVSFYNNEISEKSEIFDDQFSVERPDGSNFTLKIRSTKLEDSAMYFCASSGTQVTKSGYTFGSGTRLTVV.

The rearrangement joins TRBV19 to TRBJ1-1; D unclear. The CDR3 sequence is 14 residues long. With 8 bases removed from V and 3 bases from J, the gap between germline ends came to 16 bases. CDR1 is LNHDA and CDR2 is SQIVND in the germline V gene (reference sequence). CDR3: CASFEGRADTEAFF. CDR3 bases: TGTGCCAGTTTTGAAGGGCGGGCAGACACTGAAGCTTTCTTT. The full variable domain, in which reference TRBV19 and TRBJ1-1 provide the parts outside the CDR3, is DGGITQSPKYLFRKEGQNVTLSCEQNLNHDAMYWYRQDPGQGLRLIYYSQIVNDFQKGDIAEGYSVSREKKESFPLTVTSAQKNPTAFYLCASFEGRADTEAFFGQGTRLTVV.

V gene TRBV7-6 combines with J gene TRBJ2-2; 9 positions match TRBD1. With V trimmed by 6 bases and J by 3 bases, 2 bases remained unmatched. CDR1 and CDR2 from the germline V gene are SGHVS and FNYEAQ. This CDR3 is built from 14 residues. The CDR3 sequence: CASRWTGDTGELFF. In nucleotides, the CDR3 is TGTGCCAGCAGGTGGACAGGGGACACCGGGGAGCTGTTTTTT.

The gene calls are TRBV10-3 and TRBJ1-1; TRBD1 matches at 7 bases. The ends lost 10 bases at V and 3 bases at J; junction bases unmatched: 11. Germline loops: CDR1 ENHRY, CDR2 SYGVKD. The CDR3 runs 14 residues. In nucleotides, the CDR3 is TGTGCCACCAAACCAACAGGGGATTACACTGAAGCTTTCTTT. It encodes CATKPTGDYTEAFF.

The chain has TRBV10-3 and TRBJ2-7; possible D gene TRBD2, 6 bases. CDR1 and CDR2 from the germline V gene are ENHRY and SYGVKD. V was clipped by 0 bases and J by 3 bases, with 9 bases between them. This CDR3 is 14 amino acids long. The chain's CDR3 is CAISESGSGYEQYF. For the CDR3, the DNA is TGTGCCATCAGTGAGTCCGGGAGCGGCTACGAGCAGTACTTC.

The V call is TRBV9, the J call TRBJ2-7, with D possibly being TRBD1 (5 bases). The CDR3 length is 12 residues. V was pared by 3 bases and J by 5 bases, with 9 bases between. Germline V gene lookup returns CDR1 SGDLS and CDR2 YYNGEE. DNA for the CDR3: TGTGCCAGCAGCGCAGGGTACAACGAGCAGTACTTC. It specifies CASSAGYNEQYF.

This chain connects TRBV5-1 to TRBJ2-2; 7 positions match TRBD1. Germline values: CDR1 SGHRS, CDR2 YFSETQ. The CDR3 runs to 14 residues. Germline trimming cut 2 bases from V and 6 bases from J; bases unmatched to any gene: 4. The CDR3 here is CASSFDRVAGELFF. The CDR3 DNA sequence: TGCGCCAGCAGCTTCGACAGGGTAGCCGGGGAGCTGTTTTTT.

The chain employs TRBV6-6 and TRBJ1-6; D not resolved. This CDR3 is 14 amino acids long. Trimming stripped 2 bases from V and 5 bases from J, with 7 bases between. Germline CDR1 MNHNY, CDR2 SVGAGI (reference sequence). In nucleotides, the CDR3 is TGTGCCAGCAGTTACCGCAGTGATAATTCACCCCTCCACTTT. The encoded protein is CASSYRSDNSPLHF.

With regard to this clone: Additional DNA sequences in this sample encode the identical CDR3. V and J are TRBV6-1 and TRBJ2-3; D call uncertain. The length of the CDR3 is 13 residues. Germline lookup yields CDR1 MNHNS and CDR2 SASEGT. V lost 3 bases and J 6 bases, leaving 10 bases between the germline ends. CDR3: CASSDIALDTQYF. The CDR3 DNA reads as TGTGCCAGCAGTGATATAGCTTTGGATACGCAGTATTTT.

In its sample, this clone was seen once. This chain joins TRBV5-4 and TRBJ1-1; a weak D match, TRBD1 (5 bases). The V and J ends lost 6 bases and 6 bases respectively, with 12 bases between them. Germline CDR1 is SGHNT and CDR2 is YYREEE (reference sequence). The CDR3 is made up of 12 amino acids. The CDR3 is CASTFQGAEAFF. Here the CDR3 DNA reads TGTGCCAGCACTTTTCAGGGCGCTGAAGCTTTCTTT. The complete variable domain, with remaining parts taken from reference TRBV5-4 and TRBJ1-1, reads ETGVTQSPTHLIKTRGQQVTLRCSSQSGHNTVSWYQQALGQGPQFIFQYYREEENGRGNFPPRFSGLQFPNYSSELNVNALELDDSALYLCASTFQGAEAFFGQGTRLTVV.

The chain combines TRBV19 with TRBJ2-3; 8 nucleotides agree with TRBD1. This CDR3 has 15 residues. The J segment lost 2 bases and the V segment lost 4 bases, leaving 5 bases of the junction unmatched. Germline V gives CDR1 LNHDA, CDR2 SQIVND (reference sequence). In DNA, the CDR3 is TGTGCCAGTAGTACCGGGACAGGCTCCACAGATACGCAGTATTTT. The encoded protein is CASSTGTGSTDTQYF.

The gene calls are TRBV19 and TRBJ2-6; D not certain. Between the trimmed V and J ends, which lost 8 bases and 0 bases, there was a span of 11 bases. Germline V gives CDR1 LNHDA, CDR2 SQIVND (reference sequence). This CDR3 contains 15 residues. The CDR3 DNA reads as TGTGCCAGTTCGAGCATTCTCTCTGGGGCCAACGTCCTGACTTTC. As protein: CASSSILSGANVLTF.

The chain has TRBV6-6 and TRBJ1-2, with TRBD1 matching 7 bases. There are 10 residues in the CDR3. Per the germline V gene, CDR1 is MNHNY and CDR2 is SVGAGI (reference sequence). The V gene end was trimmed by 6 bases and the J gene end by 13 bases; junction bases not matched to a gene: 5. Written as DNA, the CDR3 is TGTGCCAGCAGGTCGACAGGGTTCACCTTC. Its translation is CASRSTGFTF.